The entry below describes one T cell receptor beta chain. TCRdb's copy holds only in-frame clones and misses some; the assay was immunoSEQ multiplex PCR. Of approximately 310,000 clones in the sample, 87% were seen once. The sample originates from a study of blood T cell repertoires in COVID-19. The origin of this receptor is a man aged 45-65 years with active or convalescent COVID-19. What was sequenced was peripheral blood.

This CDR3 reads CASSDPNRETQYF. The CDR3 region has the DNA TGTGCCAGCAGTGATCCTAACAGAGAGACCCAGTACTTC. The gene calls are TRBV6-1 and TRBJ2-5; D not resolved. CDR3 length equals 13 residues. Germline V gene lookup returns CDR1 MNHNS and CDR2 SASEGT. Between the trimmed V and J ends, which lost 3 bases and 4 bases, there was a span of 9 bases.